Below are 29 T cell receptor beta chains sequenced from a single sample in a study of blood T cell repertoires in COVID-19. TCRdb's table, derived via immunoSEQ multiplex PCR, lists solely in-frame clones and lacks some. The sample has about 150,000 clones; more than 90% are singletons. Material for sequencing was peripheral blood. The receptors were gathered from a man in his fifties with acute or convalescent COVID-19.

The J gene is TRBJ2-2, the V gene TRBV6-5; 9 bases agree with TRBD1. CDR1 MNHEY and CDR2 SVGAGI come from the germline V gene. The CDR3 sequence is 15 residues long. J gave up 5 bases and V 8 bases, and 9 bases lay outside the gene matches. DNA of the CDR3: TGTGCCAGCCAGGAACCGGGACAGGGAACCGGGGAGCTGTTTTTT. Its translation: CASQEPGQGTGELFF.

The chain recombines TRBV28 with TRBJ2-4, with 8 bases lining up with TRBD1. Germline V gene data show CDR1 as MDHEN and CDR2 as SYDVKM. V dropped 4 bases and J dropped 2; count of bases not matched to a gene: 4. CDR3 length: 15 amino acids. CDR3 in DNA: TGTGCCAGCAGTTCAGGGGGCGGATCCAAAAACATTCAGTACTTC. Encoded protein: CASSSGGGSKNIQYF.

The rearrangement joins TRBV6-5 to TRBJ1-1, with TRBD1 as a possible D gene (6 bases). Germline CDR1 is MNHEY and CDR2 is SVGAGI. The CDR3 contains 15 residues. The V and J ends lost 0 bases and 5 bases respectively, with 13 bases between them. The DNA of the CDR3 is TGTGCCAGCAGTTACTCGCCAGGGGTGGGGACTGAAGCTTTCTTT. Its translation: CASSYSPGVGTEAFF.

The chain has TRBV11-2 and TRBJ2-7; 9 bases line up with TRBD1. There are 13 residues in the CDR3. Germline loops: CDR1 SGHAT, CDR2 FQNNGV. V was clipped by 7 bases and J by 6 bases; unmatched bases: 7. In DNA form, the CDR3 reads TGTGCCAGCACAGCCCGGACAGGGGTCGAGCAGTACTTC. This translates into CASTARTGVEQYF.

The rearrangement joins TRBV30 to TRBJ1-3, with D possibly being TRBD1 (6 bases). V was shortened by 2 bases and J by 4 bases, with 9 bases between the two germline ends. This CDR3 spans 13 amino acids. CDR1 and CDR2 from the germline V gene are GTSNPN and SVGIG (reference sequence). The CDR3 reads CAWSLTGGNTIYF. In nucleotides, the CDR3 is TGTGCCTGGAGTCTCACAGGGGGAAACACCATATATTTT.

This clone was recorded once. This rearrangement joins TRBV6-5 to TRBJ1-4; D unclear. V was cut by 4 bases and J by 5 bases, with 11 bases left in between. Germline V CDR1 and CDR2: MNHEY, SVGAGI. The CDR3 sequence is 14 residues long. CDR3 region: CASSSSGLNEKLFF. The CDR3 nucleotides are TGTGCCAGCAGTTCCTCGGGCCTCAATGAAAAACTGTTTTTT.

The chain recombines TRBV29-1 with TRBJ2-7; 7 bases map to TRBD1. Trimming took 5 bases from V and 5 from J; bases not matched to a gene: 6. The CDR3 sequence is 12 residues long. The V gene's germline CDR1 is SQVTM and CDR2 ANQGSEA. The CDR3 spells CSVKTGTHEQYV. The CDR3 region has the DNA TGCAGCGTTAAGACAGGGACCCACGAGCAGTACGTC.

The V call is TRBV9, the J call TRBJ2-2, with no clear D. The germline V and J ends were trimmed by 4 bases and 4 bases, with 11 bases remaining between them. Germline-derived CDR1 and CDR2 are SGDLS and YYNGEE. This CDR3 has 14 residues. The CDR3 reads CASSTRLSTGELFF. CDR3 DNA sequence: TGTGCCAGCAGCACCCGACTGTCCACCGGGGAGCTGTTTTTT. Combining the CDR3 with reference TRBV9 and TRBJ2-2 gives the whole variable domain DSGVTQTPKHLITATGQRVTLRCSPRSGDLSVYWYQQSLDQGLQFLIQYYNGEERAKGNILERFSAQQFPDLHSELNLSSLELGDSALYFCASSTRLSTGELFFGEGSRLTVL.

This clone was found once. V gene TRBV2 combines with J gene TRBJ1-1, with 7 bases matching TRBD1. V dropped 1 base and J dropped 3; count of bases not matched to a gene: 11. The CDR3 length is 17 residues. Germline CDR1 is SNHLY and CDR2 is FYNNEI. Here the CDR3 DNA reads TGTGCCAGCAGTGAAGGGAAACGGGACAGAAAATACACTGAAGCTTTCTTT. This gives the protein CASSEGKRDRKYTEAFF. The full variable domain, in which reference TRBV2 and TRBJ1-1 provide the parts outside the CDR3, is EPEVTQTPSHQVTQMGQEVILRCVPISNHLYFYWYRQILGQKVEFLVSFYNNEISEKSEIFDDQFSVERPDGSNFTLKIRSTKLEDSAMYFCASSEGKRDRKYTEAFFGQGTRLTVV.

The chain is built from TRBV19 and TRBJ2-7; tentatively, D is TRBD1 (6 bases). V dropped 6 bases and J dropped 6 bases, with 9 bases sitting between them. The CDR3 runs 11 residues. The germline CDR1 and CDR2 sequences are LNHDA and SQIVND (reference sequence). CDR3 amino acids: CASRQGSEQYF. The DNA of the CDR3 is TGTGCCAGTAGACAGGGTTCCGAGCAGTACTTC. Based on the CDR3 plus reference TRBV19 and TRBJ2-7, the full variable domain is DGGITQSPKYLFRKEGQNVTLSCEQNLNHDAMYWYRQDPGQGLRLIYYSQIVNDFQKGDIAEGYSVSREKKESFPLTVTSAQKNPTAFYLCASRQGSEQYFGPGTRLTVT.

The chain employs TRBV9 and TRBJ2-2; the match to TRBD2 covers 7 bases. This CDR3 has 17 residues. Trimming cost V 0 bases and J 2 bases; bases outside gene matches: 7. Germline V lookup: CDR1 SGDLS, CDR2 YYNGEE. The CDR3 here is CASSVGQASGNTGELFF. The CDR3, as DNA: TGTGCCAGCAGCGTAGGCCAGGCTAGCGGTAACACCGGGGAGCTGTTTTTT.

The chain recombines TRBV23-1 with TRBJ1-1; possibly TRBD1 for D (5 bases). TRBV23-1 belongs to the ORF category, with a function that is uncertain. This CDR3 is 15 amino acids long. Trimming took 6 bases from V and 3 from J, leaving 17 bases between them. Here the CDR3 DNA reads TGCGCCAGCAGGCAAGAATGGGGGGTTGACACTGAAGCTTTCTTT. This gives the protein CASRQEWGVDTEAFF.

This rearrangement joins TRBV7-2 to TRBJ2-2; D is perhaps TRBD1 (5 bases). CDR3 length: 17 amino acids. Germline CDR1 and CDR2: SGHTA and FQGNSA. V gave up 1 base and J gave up 2 bases, with 14 bases separating them. CDR3 nucleotide sequence: TGTGCCAGCAGCTTAGATCCAGGGAACCTCAACACCGGGGAGCTGTTTTTT. Protein: CASSLDPGNLNTGELFF. Filled out from reference TRBV7-2 and TRBJ2-2, the complete variable domain reads GAGVSQSPSNKVTEKGKDVELRCDPISGHTALYWYRQSLGQGLEFLIYFQGNSAPDKSGLPSDRFSAERTGGSVSTLTIQRTQQEDSAVYLCASSLDPGNLNTGELFFGEGSRLTVL.

The genes are TRBV7-2 and TRBJ1-2; D is undetermined. The V gene's germline CDR1 is SGHTA and CDR2 FQGNSA. Trimming removed 2 bases at V and 1 base at J, with 14 bases between. This CDR3 contains 16 residues. CDR3 nucleotide sequence: TGTGCCAGCAGCTTATTTACCACGGGAGGTAACTATGGCTACACCTTC. Its protein product is CASSLFTTGGNYGYTF. Variable domain in full (rest from reference TRBV7-2 and TRBJ1-2): GAGVSQSPSNKVTEKGKDVELRCDPISGHTALYWYRQSLGQGLEFLIYFQGNSAPDKSGLPSDRFSAERTGGSVSTLTIQRTQQEDSAVYLCASSLFTTGGNYGYTFGSGTRLTVV.

For the CDR3, the DNA is TGTGCCAGCAGCGGACAGGTTGCCTCTGGAAACACCATATATTTT. It is translated as CASSGQVASGNTIYF. This chain uses TRBV14 with TRBJ1-3, with 7 positions matching TRBD1. Unmatched junction bases numbered 4, after V lost 5 bases and J lost 0 bases. The CDR3 has 15 amino acids. Germline CDR1 SGHDN, CDR2 FVKESK.

The chain's CDR3 is CASSPRTESGELFF. The CDR3 DNA sequence: TGTGCCAGCAGTCCAAGGACAGAAAGCGGGGAGCTGTTTTTT. V is TRBV28 and J is TRBJ2-2; tentative D call: TRBD1 (6 bases). CDR1 and CDR2 (germline): MDHEN, SYDVKM. The CDR3 extends over 14 amino acids. The V and J ends lost 5 bases and 7 bases respectively, with 14 bases between them.

The rearrangement joins TRBV3-1 (or the pseudogene TRBV3-2) to TRBJ1-4, with TRBD1 matching over 9 bases. The CDR3 is made up of 19 amino acids. V shed 0 bases and J 0 bases; nucleotides not matched to a gene: 8. CDR1 is LGHDT and CDR2 is YNNKEL in the germline V gene (reference sequence). The CDR3 DNA sequence: TGTGCCAGCAGCCAAGATCGGGACAGGGTAGTTGCAACTAATGAAAAACTGTTTTTT. It specifies CASSQDRDRVVATNEKLFF.

The V and J genes are TRBV2 and TRBJ2-7; TRBD1 is a possible D gene (6 bases). There are 13 residues in the CDR3. V was clipped by 4 bases and J by 2 bases, with 9 bases between them. Germline-derived CDR1 and CDR2 are SNHLY and FYNNEI. In DNA form, the CDR3 reads TGTGCCAGCAGTGCTCAGGGGCCCTACGAGCAGTACTTC. Amino acid sequence: CASSAQGPYEQYF.

The rearrangement uses TRBV24-1 and TRBJ2-3; possibly TRBD1 for D (5 bases). This CDR3 has 15 amino acids. CDR1 is KGHDR and CDR2 is SFDVKD in the germline V gene. Trimming pared 6 bases from V and 0 bases from J, leaving 12 bases between. CDR3 nucleotide sequence: TGTGCCACCAGTTCGACAGTTACTAGCACAGATACGCAGTATTTT. Its protein is CATSSTVTSTDTQYF.

The chain combines TRBV5-1 with TRBJ2-3; 9 positions match TRBD1. Germline CDR1 SGHRS, CDR2 YFSETQ. This CDR3 comprises 15 residues. Trimming at V came to 7 bases and at J to 3 bases, leaving 9 bases not matched to a gene. CDR3 nucleotide sequence: TGCGCCAGCTCCCCGGGGACAGGGCTGACAGATACGCAGTATTTT. Translated: CASSPGTGLTDTQYF.

The chain recombines TRBV5-1 with TRBJ1-5; 8 positions match TRBD1. The CDR3 totals 14 residues. Germline V gives CDR1 SGHRS, CDR2 YFSETQ. The V segment lost 4 bases and the J segment 2 bases; nucleotides outside the gene matches: 2. CDR3 DNA: TGCGCCAGCAGCCAGGGACAGGGCAATCAGCCCCAGCATTTT. It translates to CASSQGQGNQPQHF.

The chain employs TRBV5-6 and TRBJ1-2; 7 positions agree with TRBD1. V gave up 3 bases and J gave up 5 bases; unmatched junction bases: 10. The CDR3 runs to 15 residues. Looked up from germline, CDR1 is SGHDT and CDR2 is YYEEEE. CDR3 nucleotides: TGTGCCAGCAGCTCGGGACAGACGGGTGTTTATGGCTACACCTTC. This translates into CASSSGQTGVYGYTF.

The chain combines TRBV9 with TRBJ2-1; TRBD2 might be the D (6 bases). The germline gives CDR1 SGDLS, CDR2 YYNGEE. With 4 bases removed from V and 10 bases from J, the gap between germline ends came to 15 bases. The CDR3 has 13 amino acids. The CDR3 coding sequence is TGTGCCAGCAGCCCGCCGACTAGTCGCGAGCAGTTCTTC. Translated: CASSPPTSREQFF.

In this sample, this clone turned up once. The chain has TRBV19 and TRBJ2-3, with a weak D call TRBD2 (5 bases). Germline values: CDR1 LNHDA, CDR2 SQIVND (reference sequence). Trimming pared 6 bases from V and 6 bases from J, leaving 10 bases between. The CDR3 covers 12 residues. DNA for the CDR3: TGTGCCAGTAGCCCTGGAGGCGATACGCAGTATTTT. It codes for CASSPGGDTQYF.

This chain uses TRBV10-3 with TRBJ2-1, with 12 bases fitting TRBD2. CDR1 is ENHRY and CDR2 is SYGVKD in the germline V gene. V gave up 10 bases and J gave up 3 bases; unmatched junction bases: 4. There are 14 residues in the CDR3. The CDR3 DNA reads as TGTGCCACTCAACTAGCGGGAGGCTACAATGAGCAGTTCTTC. Translating gives CATQLAGGYNEQFF.

This chain connects TRBV5-1 to TRBJ2-7; 8 positions agree with TRBD1. V lost 5 bases, J lost 2 bases, and 6 bases stayed unmatched. The CDR3 sequence is 14 residues long. Germline V gene data show CDR1 as SGHRS and CDR2 as YFSETQ. The CDR3, as DNA: TGCGCCAGCAGGGCCGGGACAGGCACCTACGAGCAGTACTTC. Amino acid sequence: CASRAGTGTYEQYF.

This chain links TRBV18 with TRBJ2-2; TRBD1 agrees at 8 bases. Trimming cost V 3 bases and J 7 bases; bases outside gene matches: 7. Germline V gene data show CDR1 as KGHSH and CDR2 as LQKENI. The CDR3 consists of 15 residues. The CDR3 DNA sequence: TGTGCCAGCTCACCGGTTACAGGGGGACACGGGGAGCTGTTTTTT. Protein: CASSPVTGGHGELFF. The complete variable domain, with remaining parts taken from reference TRBV18 and TRBJ2-2, reads NAGVMQNPRHLVRRRGQEARLRCSPMKGHSHVYWYRQLPEEGLKFMVYLQKENIIDESGMPKERFSAEFPKEGPSILRIQQVVRGDSAAYFCASSPVTGGHGELFFGEGSRLTVL.

The chain has TRBV2 and TRBJ2-5; TRBD2 matches 7 bases. V was clipped by 7 bases and J by 5 bases; unmatched bases: 7. The CDR3 is 13 amino acids. Germline loops: CDR1 SNHLY, CDR2 FYNNEI. CDR3 sequence (DNA): TGTGCCAGCACTCGACTCGGGGGGGAGACCCAGTACTTC. Protein product: CASTRLGGETQYF.

This chain uses TRBV29-1 with TRBJ2-1, with TRBD2 matching over 10 bases. V trimming: 5 bases; J trimming: 0 bases; junction bases outside the gene matches: 4. Germline CDR1 and CDR2: SQVTM and ANQGSEA. The CDR3 length is 15 residues. The CDR3 sequence: CSVFSGGHSYNEQFF. Here the CDR3 DNA reads TGCAGCGTTTTTAGCGGGGGGCACTCCTACAATGAGCAGTTCTTC.